The table lists the clone carrying this T cell receptor (beta chain) with many counts. These data belong to a study of patients and donors after allogeneic stem cell transplantation. The CDR3 is 14 residues long. Germline V gives CDR1 MGHDK, CDR2 SYGVNS. V lost 7 bases to trimming and J lost 8 bases, with 15 bases between them. Via MiXCR, TCRdb re-called the RT-PCR reads, giving one row per CDR3 protein. The sample has about 200,000 distinct CDR3 sequences; 35% to 45% are singletons. The chain joins TRBV25-1 to TRBJ1-6; maybe TRBD1 (5 bases). The TCR was taken from a human donor who was either an allogeneic HSCT recipient or a stem cell or donor lymphocyte infusion donor (not recorded which). It is not recorded whose cells these are; they may come from a transplant donor. What was sequenced was blood, either unsorted or a sorted T cell fraction (not recorded which). Here the CDR3 DNA reads TGTGCCAGCAATTTACCGGGACCTTATTCACCCCTCCACTTT. As protein: CASNLPGPYSPLHF. Together with reference TRBV25-1 and TRBJ1-6, the CDR3 gives the full variable domain: EADIYQTPRYLVIGTGKKITLECSQTMGHDKMYWYQQDPGMELHLIHYSYGVNSTEKGDLSSESTVSRIRTEHFPLTLESARPSHTSQYLCASNLPGPYSPLHFGNGTRLTVT.